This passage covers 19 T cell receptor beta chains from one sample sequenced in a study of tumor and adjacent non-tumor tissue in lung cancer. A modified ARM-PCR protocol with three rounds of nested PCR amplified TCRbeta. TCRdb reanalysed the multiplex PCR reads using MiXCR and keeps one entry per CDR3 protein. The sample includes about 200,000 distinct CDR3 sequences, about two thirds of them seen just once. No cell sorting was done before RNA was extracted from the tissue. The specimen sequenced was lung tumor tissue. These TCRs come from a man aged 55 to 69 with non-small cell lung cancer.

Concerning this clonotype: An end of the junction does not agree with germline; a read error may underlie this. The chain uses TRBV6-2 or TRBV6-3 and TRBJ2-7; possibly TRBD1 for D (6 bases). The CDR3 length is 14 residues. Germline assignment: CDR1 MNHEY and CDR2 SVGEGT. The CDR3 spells CTSSYGTPLYEQYF. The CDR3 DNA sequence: TGTACCAGCAGTTACGGGACACCACTATACGAGCAGTACTTC.

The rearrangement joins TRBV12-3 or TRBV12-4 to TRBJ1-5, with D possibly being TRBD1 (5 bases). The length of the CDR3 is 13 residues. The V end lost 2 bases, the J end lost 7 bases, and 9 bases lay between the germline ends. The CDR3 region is CASSLTGGQPQHF. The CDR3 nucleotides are TGTGCCAGCAGTTTAACAGGTGGCCAGCCCCAGCATTTT.

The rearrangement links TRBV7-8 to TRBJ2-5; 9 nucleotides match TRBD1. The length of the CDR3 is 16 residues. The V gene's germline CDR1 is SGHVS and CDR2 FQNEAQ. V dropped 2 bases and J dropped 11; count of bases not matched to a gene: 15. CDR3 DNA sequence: TGTGCCAGCAGCTTATCGGGACAGGGCGGGATCGTGACACAGTACTTC. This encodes CASSLSGQGGIVTQYF.

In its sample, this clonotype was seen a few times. The CDR3 loop is CASSLEREKLFF. DNA for the CDR3: TGTGCCAGCAGTCTGGAACGGGAAAAACTGTTTTTT. The rearrangement joins TRBV5-4 to TRBJ1-4; unclear D gene. CDR3 size: 12 residues. Trimming shortened V by 5 bases and J by 8 bases, and 10 bases separated the two germline ends. CDR1 SGHNT and CDR2 YYREEE come from the germline V gene (reference sequence).

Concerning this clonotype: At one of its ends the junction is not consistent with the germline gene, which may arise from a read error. CDR3 protein: CASTQDVEGAIVNQPQHF. CDR3 DNA sequence: TGTGCCAGCACCCAAGATGTGGAGGGGGCTATAGTGAATCAGCCCCAGCATTTT. This chain links TRBV4-2 with TRBJ1-5; 7 positions match TRBD1. CDR1 LGHNA and CDR2 YNFKEQ come from the germline V gene. The CDR3 extends over 18 amino acids.

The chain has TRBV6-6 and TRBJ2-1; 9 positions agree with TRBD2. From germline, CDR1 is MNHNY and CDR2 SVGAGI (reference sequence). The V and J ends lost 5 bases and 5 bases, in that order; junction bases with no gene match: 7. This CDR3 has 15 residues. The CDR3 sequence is CASSRIAGVHNEQFF. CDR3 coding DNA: TGTGCCAGCAGTCGAATAGCGGGAGTACACAATGAGCAGTTCTTC.

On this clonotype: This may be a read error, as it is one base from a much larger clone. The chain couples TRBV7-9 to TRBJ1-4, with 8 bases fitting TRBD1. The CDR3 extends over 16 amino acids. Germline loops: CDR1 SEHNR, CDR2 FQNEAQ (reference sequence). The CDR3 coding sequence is TGTGCCAGCTGCTTAGCGGGGACAGGAACGGAGGAAAAACTGTTTTTT. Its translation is CASCLAGTGTEEKLFF. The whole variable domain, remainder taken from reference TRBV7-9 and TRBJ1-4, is DTGVSQNPRHKITKRGQNVTFRCDPISEHNRLYWYRQTLGQGPEFLTYFQNEAQLEKSRLLSDRFSAERPKGSFSTLEIQRTEQGDSAMYLCASCLAGTGTEEKLFFGSGTQLSVL.

The CDR3 protein is CASSIEGQGQTEAFF. In DNA, the CDR3 is TGTGCCAGTAGTATTGAGGGACAGGGTCAAACTGAAGCTTTCTTT. The chain has TRBV19 and TRBJ1-1; the match to TRBD1 covers 9 bases. The V segment lost 3 bases and the J segment 5 bases; nucleotides outside the gene matches: 7. This CDR3 is 15 amino acids long. CDR1 and CDR2 from the germline V gene are LNHDA and SQIVND (reference sequence).

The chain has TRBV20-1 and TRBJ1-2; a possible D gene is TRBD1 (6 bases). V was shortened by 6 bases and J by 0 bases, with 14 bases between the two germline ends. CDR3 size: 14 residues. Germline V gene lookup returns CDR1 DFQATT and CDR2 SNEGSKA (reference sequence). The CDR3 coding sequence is TGCAGTGCCTGGAGGACAGATACTAACTATGGCTACACCTTC. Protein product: CSAWRTDTNYGYTF.

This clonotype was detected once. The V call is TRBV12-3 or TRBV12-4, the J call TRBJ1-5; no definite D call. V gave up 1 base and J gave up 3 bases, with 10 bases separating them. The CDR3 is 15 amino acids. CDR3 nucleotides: TGTGCCAGCAGTTTAGGAGGAGGAGACAATCAGCCCCAGCATTTT. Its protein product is CASSLGGGDNQPQHF.

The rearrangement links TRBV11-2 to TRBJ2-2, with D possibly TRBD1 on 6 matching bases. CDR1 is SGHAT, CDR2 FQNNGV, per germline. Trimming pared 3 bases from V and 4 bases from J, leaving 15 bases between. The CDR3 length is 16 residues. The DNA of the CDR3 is TGTGCCAGCAGCTTCGACGTGGGGGCGAGCACCGGGGAGCTGTTTTTT. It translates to CASSFDVGASTGELFF.

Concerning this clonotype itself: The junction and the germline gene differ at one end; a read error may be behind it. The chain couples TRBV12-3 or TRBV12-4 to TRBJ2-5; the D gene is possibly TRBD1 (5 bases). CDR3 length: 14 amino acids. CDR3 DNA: TGTGCCAGCACTATCCCAGACAGCCAGGAGACACAGTACTTC. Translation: CASTIPDSQETQYF.

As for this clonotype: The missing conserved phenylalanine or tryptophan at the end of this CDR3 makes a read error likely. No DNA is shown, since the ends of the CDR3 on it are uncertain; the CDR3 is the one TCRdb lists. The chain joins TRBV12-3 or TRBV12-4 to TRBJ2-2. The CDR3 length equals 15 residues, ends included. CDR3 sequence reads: CASSFRGAGTGEPFL.

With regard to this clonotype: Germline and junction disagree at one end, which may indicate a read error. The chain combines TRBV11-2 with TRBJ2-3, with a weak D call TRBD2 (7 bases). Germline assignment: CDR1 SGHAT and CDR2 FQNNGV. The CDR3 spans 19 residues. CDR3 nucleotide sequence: TGTGCCAGCAGCTTAGTGGGGGGACGCGGGGGCAATCAGACAGGTACGCAGTTTTTT. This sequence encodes CASSLVGGRGGNQTGTQFF.

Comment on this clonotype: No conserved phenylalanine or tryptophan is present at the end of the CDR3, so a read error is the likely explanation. CDR3 sequence: CASSQVGQTNTGELFY. In DNA, the CDR3 is TGCGCCAGCAGCCAAGTGGGTCAGACGAACACCGGGGAGCTGTTTTAT. The chain is built from TRBV4-1 and TRBJ2-2; D is unclear. CDR3 length: 16 amino acids. Germline CDR1 reads MGHRA; CDR2 reads YSYEKL. V was clipped by 1 base and J by 0 bases, with 9 bases between them.

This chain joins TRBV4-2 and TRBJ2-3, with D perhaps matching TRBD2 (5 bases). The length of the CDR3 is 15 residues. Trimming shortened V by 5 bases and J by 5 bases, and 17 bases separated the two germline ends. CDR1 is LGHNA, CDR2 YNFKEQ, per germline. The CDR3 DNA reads TGTGCCAGCAGCGGTCGGACTTGTCTGGGAGATACGCAGTATTTT. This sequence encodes CASSGRTCLGDTQYF.

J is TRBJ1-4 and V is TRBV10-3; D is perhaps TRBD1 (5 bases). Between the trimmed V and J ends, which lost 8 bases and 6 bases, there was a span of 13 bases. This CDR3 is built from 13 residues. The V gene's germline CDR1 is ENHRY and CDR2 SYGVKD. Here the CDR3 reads CAIGRERDEKLFF. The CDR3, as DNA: TGTGCCATCGGCAGGGAGAGGGATGAAAAACTGTTTTTT.

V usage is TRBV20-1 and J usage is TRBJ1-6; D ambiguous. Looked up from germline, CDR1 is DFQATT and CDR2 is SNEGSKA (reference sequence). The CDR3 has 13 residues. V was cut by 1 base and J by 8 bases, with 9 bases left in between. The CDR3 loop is CSARVTIYSPLHF. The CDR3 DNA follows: TGCAGTGCTAGAGTAACCATTTATTCACCCCTCCACTTT.

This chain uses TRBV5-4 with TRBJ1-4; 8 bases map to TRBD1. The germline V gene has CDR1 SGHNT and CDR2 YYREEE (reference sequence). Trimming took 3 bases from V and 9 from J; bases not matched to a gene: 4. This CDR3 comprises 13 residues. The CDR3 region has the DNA TGTGCCAGCAGCTCTGACAGGGGTAAAAAACTGTTTTTT. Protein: CASSSDRGKKLFF.